The rows below give T cell receptor beta chains drawn from one sample of a study of T cells after posttransplantation cyclophosphamide. TCRdb's copy holds only in-frame clones and misses some; the assay was immunoSEQ multiplex PCR. The sample consists of 42,000 or so clones, about 90% of them appearing once. The sequences come from PBMCs, collected around 60 days after allogeneic stem cell transplant with posttransplant cyclophosphamide. The receptor source for this set is a male patient aged 60 to 75 who received an allogeneic stem cell transplant from a related donor and was CMV-positive. Some T cells may be supplied by the graft donor. Each CDR3 is given with its conserved first and last residue. A D gene is named only where the DNA matches it firmly. Not every row has a clone size; where given, it reads once, few, many or a size class.

V gene	clone size	D gene	J gene	CDR3 DNA	CDR3 protein
TRBV2	.	.	TRBJ1-5	TGTGCCAGCAGTGAACAGGGCCGAGATCAGCCCCAGCATTTT	CASSEQGRDQPQHF
TRBV4-1	.	.	TRBJ1-4	TGCGCCAGCAGCCACACCAACTCTTTTAATGAAAAACTGTTTTTT	CASSHTNSFNEKLFF
TRBV4-1	.	.	TRBJ2-3	TGCGCCAGCAGCCAAGTGGGGACTCGCACAGATACGCAGTATTTT	CASSQVGTRTDTQYF
TRBV5-1	.	.	TRBJ1-3	TGCGCCAGCAGCTTGGGGAGCTCTGGAAACACCATATATTTT	CASSLGSSGNTIYF
TRBV9	.	.	TRBJ2-1	TGTGCCAGCAGCCCCTCTGTGGGGGCTATGAATGAGCAGTTCTTC	CASSPSVGAMNEQFF
TRBV5-8	.	.	TRBJ2-3	TGTGCCAGCAGCGCTGGACTGTATACGCAGTATTTT	CASSAGLYTQYF
TRBV29-1	.	TRBD2	TRBJ2-1	TGCAGCGTTGTCGGGACTAGCGGAATACAGTTCTTC	CSVVGTSGIQFF
TRBV9	.	TRBD1	TRBJ1-6	TGTGCCAGCAGCGGGGACAGCTCCTATAATTCACCCCTCCACTTT	CASSGDSSYNSPLHF
TRBV18	.	.	TRBJ1-4	TGTGCCAGCTTAGCGGGAATGGATGAAAAACTGTTTTTT	CASLAGMDEKLFF
TRBV7-8	.	TRBD2	TRBJ2-3	TGTGCCAGCAGCTCCGGACTAGCGCCCACAGATACGCAGTATTTT	CASSSGLAPTDTQYF
TRBV7-9	.	TRBD2	TRBJ2-2	TGTGCCAGCAGCTTGGGGAGGGGCGCCGGGGAGCTGTTTTTT	CASSLGRGAGELFF
TRBV7-6	.	TRBD1	TRBJ1-1	TGTGCCAGCAGCTACGGGACAGGGAAGGACACTGAAGCTTTCTTT	CASSYGTGKDTEAFF
TRBV2	once	TRBD1	TRBJ1-2	TGTGCCAGCAGGAGAAAACAGGGGGGCCAAAACTATGGCTACACCTTC	CASRRKQGGQNYGYTF
TRBV7-2	.	.	TRBJ1-3	TGTGCCAGCAGCCATGGGAGCTCTGGAAACACCATATATTTT	CASSHGSSGNTIYF
TRBV29-1	.	TRBD2	TRBJ2-6	TGCAGCGTTGAAGAGGCGGGGGCTGGGGCCAACGTCCTGACTTTC	CSVEEAGAGANVLTF
TRBV9	.	TRBD2	TRBJ2-3	TGTGCCAGCAGCGGGGGTCGTGCGGGGGGCTTCACAGATACGCAGTATTTT	CASSGGRAGGFTDTQYF
TRBV7-8	.	.	TRBJ1-5	TGTGCCAGCAGTCGCAAGGGGGATCAGCCCCAGCATTTT	CASSRKGDQPQHF
TRBV5-1	.	TRBD1	TRBJ1-4	TGCGCCAGCAGCCCTGGGACAGATATTGAAAAACTGTTTTTT	CASSPGTDIEKLFF
TRBV6-5	.	.	TRBJ1-1	TGTGCCAGCCACTTGGGGACACCAAACACTGAAGCTTTCTTT	CASHLGTPNTEAFF
TRBV5-1	once	.	TRBJ1-4	TGCGCCAGCAGCTTGGGAGTAAACCCCACTAATGAAAAACTGTTTTTT	CASSLGVNPTNEKLFF
TRBV14	.	.	TRBJ1-1	TGTGCCAGCAGCTTAACAGGGTTCACTGAAGCTTTCTTT	CASSLTGFTEAFF
TRBV5-1	.	TRBD1	TRBJ2-3	TGCGCCAGCAGCTTATCAGCAAACAGGGGCCTCGGCACAGATACGCAGTATTTT	CASSLSANRGLGTDTQYF
TRBV19	once	.	TRBJ1-5	TGTGCCAGTAGTATTGAGTTACTCAATCAGCCCCAGCATTTT	CASSIELLNQPQHF
TRBV5-5	.	TRBD2	TRBJ2-5	TGTGCCAGCAGCTTGCGAGGGACTAGCGGAGAGACCCAGTACTTC	CASSLRGTSGETQYF
TRBV29-1	.	.	TRBJ2-2	TGCAGCGCAACCCAGGGCCGACTGAACACCGGGGAGCTGTTTTTT	CSATQGRLNTGELFF
TRBV9	.	TRBD1	TRBJ1-1	TGTGCCACCAGCCTTAAAACCGGGACAGGGGAGGAGTGGACTGAAGCTTTCTTT	CATSLKTGTGEEWTEAFF
TRBV5-1	.	TRBD2	TRBJ2-2	TGCGCCAGCAAGGCTAGCGGATACACCGGGGAGCTGTTTTTT	CASKASGYTGELFF
TRBV5-1	.	.	TRBJ2-3	TGCGCCAGCAGCTTACGCGGGGCATCTGATACGCAGTATTTT	CASSLRGASDTQYF
TRBV6-5	once	TRBD1	TRBJ1-1	TGTGCCAGCAGTTATTTGACAGGGCGGAACACTGAAGCCTTCTTT	CASSYLTGRNTEAFF
TRBV11-2	.	TRBD1	TRBJ1-1	TGTGCCAGCAGCCTCCAGGGGGCGGGTATGACTGAAGCTTTCTTT	CASSLQGAGMTEAFF
TRBV2	.	TRBD1	TRBJ1-2	TGTGCCAGCAGCGCCGGGACAGGGGTTGGCTACACCTTC	CASSAGTGVGYTF
TRBV5-8	.	.	TRBJ1-4	TGTGCCAGCAGCCGTCAACTGTTTTTT	CASSRQLFF
TRBV18	.	TRBD1	TRBJ1-6	TGTGCCAGCTCACCACGGACAGGGGGCGTTGATTCACCCCTCCACTTT	CASSPRTGGVDSPLHF
TRBV4-1	once	.	TRBJ2-2	TGCGCCAGCAGCCAAGTTCCACAGAACACCGGGGAGCTGTTTTTT	CASSQVPQNTGELFF
TRBV5-1	.	.	TRBJ2-2	TGCGCCAGCAGCCCAGGGGACACCGGGGAGCTGTTTTTT	CASSPGDTGELFF
TRBV27	.	.	TRBJ1-2	TGTGCCAGCAGTTTATCAGCGCAGGGTACCTATGGCTACACCTTC	CASSLSAQGTYGYTF
TRBV14	.	TRBD2	TRBJ2-5	TGTGCCAGCAGCCAAGATGCTAGCGGGCACCAAGAGACCCAGTACTTC	CASSQDASGHQETQYF
TRBV5-4	.	.	TRBJ2-3	TGTGCCAGCAGCGGTCCTCCCGGGGAGCAGTATTTT	CASSGPPGEQYF
TRBV28	.	.	TRBJ1-1	TGTGCCAGCAGTTTATCGGGGGGCTTGAACTTGGCTTTCTTT	CASSLSGGLNLAFF
TRBV6-1	.	TRBD1	TRBJ1-2	TGTGCCAGCAGTGCGGACAGGCCGCTGGGCTATGGCTACACCTTC	CASSADRPLGYGYTF
TRBV16	few	.	TRBJ1-5	TGTGCCAGCAGCCAGGGCGTCAATCCTCAGCCCCAGCATTTT	CASSQGVNPQPQHF
TRBV5-1	once	TRBD1	TRBJ1-1	TGCGCCAGCAGCTCTCATGACAGGGGAGAGTTCTACGGGGCTTTCTTT	CASSSHDRGEFYGAFF
TRBV16	few	.	TRBJ1-1	TGTGCCAGCAGCCTTTGGGGGCAGCTGAACACTGAAGCTTTCTTT	CASSLWGQLNTEAFF
TRBV2	.	.	TRBJ2-4	TGTGCCAGCAGCCCCCAGGGGATAGCCAAAAACATTCAGTACTTC	CASSPQGIAKNIQYF
TRBV7-2	.	TRBD1	TRBJ1-1	TGTGCCAGCAGCTTTCGGGACAGGGGGCGTTCGTACACTGAAGCTTTCTTT	CASSFRDRGRSYTEAFF